The present T cell receptor (beta chain) was sequenced within a study of PD-1 blockade in classical Hodgkin lymphoma. Overall study results and limits: Diversity similar to that of newly diagnosed patients was seen at baseline in complete responders. When set against healthy donors, newly diagnosed patients were reported to show lower baseline TCR diversity.

The CDR3 runs 15 residues. CDR1 and CDR2 (germline): SGHTA, FQGTGA. Trimming removed 0 bases at V and 4 bases at J, with 13 bases between. Following autologous stem cell transplantation, relapse occurred in every patient, and exposure to brentuximab vedotin varied. Best responses included complete response and partial response; otherwise, the best response was progressive disease. Data came from immunoSEQ multiplex PCR; TCRdb stores just in-frame clones and leaves some out. The data show roughly 35,000 clones, about 90% seen once. Turning to this clone: Its antigen remains unidentified.

This receptor was obtained from a human donor with classical Hodgkin lymphoma. The sample was peripheral blood mononuclear cells (PBMCs), taken before the second cycle of nivolumab. This chain joins TRBV7-3 and TRBJ2-7; D gene unclear. The CDR3 region has the DNA TGTGCCAGCAGCTTAACGCCGGATTCCAGATACGAGCAGTACTTC. Translated, it gives CASSLTPDSRYEQYF.